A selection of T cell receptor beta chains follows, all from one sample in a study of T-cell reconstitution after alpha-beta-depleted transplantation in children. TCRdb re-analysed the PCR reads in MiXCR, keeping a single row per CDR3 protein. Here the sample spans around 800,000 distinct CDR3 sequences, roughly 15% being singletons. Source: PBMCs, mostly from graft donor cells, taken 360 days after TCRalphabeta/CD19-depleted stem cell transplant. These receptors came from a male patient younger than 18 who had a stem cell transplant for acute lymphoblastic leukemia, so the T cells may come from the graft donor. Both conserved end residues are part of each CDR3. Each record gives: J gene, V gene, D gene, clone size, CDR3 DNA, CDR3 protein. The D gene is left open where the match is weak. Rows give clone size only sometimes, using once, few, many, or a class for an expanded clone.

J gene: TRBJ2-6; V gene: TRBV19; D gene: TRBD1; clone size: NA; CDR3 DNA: TGTGCCAGTAGCCAATCCGGGACAGGGGCCTCTGGGGCCAACGTCCTGACTTTC; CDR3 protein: CASSQSGTGASGANVLTF
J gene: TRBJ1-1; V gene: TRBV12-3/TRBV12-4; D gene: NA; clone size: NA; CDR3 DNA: TGTGCCAGCAGTTCGTTAGGGGCTGAAGCTTTCTTT; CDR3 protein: CASSSLGAEAFF
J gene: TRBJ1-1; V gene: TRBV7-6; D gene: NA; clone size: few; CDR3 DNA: TGTGCCAGCAGCTTTAGTCCGACGATGAACACTGAAGCTTTCTTT; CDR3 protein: CASSFSPTMNTEAFF
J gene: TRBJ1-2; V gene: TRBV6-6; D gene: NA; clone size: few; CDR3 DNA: TGTGCCAGCACTCCCGAAGGGGGAACTGGCTACACCTTC; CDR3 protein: CASTPEGGTGYTF
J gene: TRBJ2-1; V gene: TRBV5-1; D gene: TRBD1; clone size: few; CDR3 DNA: TGCGCCAGCAGCGGATTGACAGGGGCTGAGCAGTTCTTC; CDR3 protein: CASSGLTGAEQFF
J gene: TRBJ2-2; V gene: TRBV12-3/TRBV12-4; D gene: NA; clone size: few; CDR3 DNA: TGTGCCAGTGACGGACTCTTGAACACCGGGGAGCTGTTTTTT; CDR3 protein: CASDGLLNTGELFF
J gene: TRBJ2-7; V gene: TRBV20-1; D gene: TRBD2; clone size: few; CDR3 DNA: TGCAGTGCTCATCATCTGGTTTCGCGGGGGGAGCAGTACTTC; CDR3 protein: CSAHHLVSRGEQYF
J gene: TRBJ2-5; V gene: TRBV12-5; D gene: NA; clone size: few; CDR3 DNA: TGTGCTAGTGGCTCTTCGGAGACCCAGTACTTC; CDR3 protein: CASGSSETQYF
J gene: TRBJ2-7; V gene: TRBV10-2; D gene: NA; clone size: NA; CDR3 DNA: TGCGCCAGCAGTGAGCCCCGCATTCCGGGAAGGCAGTACTTC; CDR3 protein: CASSEPRIPGRQYF
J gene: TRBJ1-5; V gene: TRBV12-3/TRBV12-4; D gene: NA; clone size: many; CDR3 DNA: TGTGCCAGCAGTTTTGGGAGAGTTAATAGCAATCAGCCCCAGCATTTT; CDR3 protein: CASSFGRVNSNQPQHF
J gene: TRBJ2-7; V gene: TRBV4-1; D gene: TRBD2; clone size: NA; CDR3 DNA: TGCGCCAGCAGCCAAGATCAAGGAAGGGCTAGCGGGAAAAACGAGCAGTACTTC; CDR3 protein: CASSQDQGRASGKNEQYF
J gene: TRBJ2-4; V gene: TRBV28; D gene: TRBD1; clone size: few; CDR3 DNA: TGTGCCAGCAGTTTCTTGCTCGACAGGGGGCAACCCACGTACATTCAGTACTTC; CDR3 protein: CASSFLLDRGQPTYIQYF
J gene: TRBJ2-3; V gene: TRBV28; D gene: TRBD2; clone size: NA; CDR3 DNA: TGTGCCAGCGTCTCCGGGACTAGCGGAGTCGGGACAGATACGCAGTATTTT; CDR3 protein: CASVSGTSGVGTDTQYF
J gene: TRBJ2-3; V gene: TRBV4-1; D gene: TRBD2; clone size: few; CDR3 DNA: TGCGCCAGCAGCCAAGTAGGCGGGAGGGTGAGGACAGATACGCAGTATTTT; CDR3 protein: CASSQVGGRVRTDTQYF
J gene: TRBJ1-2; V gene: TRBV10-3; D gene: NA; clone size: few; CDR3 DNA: TGTGCCATCAGTGAGTCGGTCGACGGAGGGATCCATGGCTACACCTTC; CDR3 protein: CAISESVDGGIHGYTF
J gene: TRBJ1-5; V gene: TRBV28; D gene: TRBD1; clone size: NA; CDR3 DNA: TGTGCCAGCAGTTCGACAGGGTTCTACAATCAGCCCCAGCATTTT; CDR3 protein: CASSSTGFYNQPQHF
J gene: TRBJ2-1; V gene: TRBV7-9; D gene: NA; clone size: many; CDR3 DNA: TGTGCCAGCAGCCCACTGAGGGTGCGGGGCAATGAGCAGTTCTTC; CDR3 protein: CASSPLRVRGNEQFF
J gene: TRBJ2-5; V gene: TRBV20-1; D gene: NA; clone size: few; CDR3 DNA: TGCAGTGCTAGGACCCTTATAGGCAGGGGACAAGAGACCCAGTACTTC; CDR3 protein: CSARTLIGRGQETQYF
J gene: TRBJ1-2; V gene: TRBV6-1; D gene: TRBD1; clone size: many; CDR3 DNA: TGTGCCAGCAGTGAGGGGACAGCTAACTATGGCTACACCTTC; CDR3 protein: CASSEGTANYGYTF
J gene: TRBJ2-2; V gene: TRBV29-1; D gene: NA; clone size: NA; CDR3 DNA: TGCAGCGTTGAGCTTACAGGAAGACCTAGCACCGGGGAGCTGTTTTTT; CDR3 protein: CSVELTGRPSTGELFF
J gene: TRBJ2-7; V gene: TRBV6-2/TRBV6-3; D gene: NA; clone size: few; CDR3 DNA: TGTGCCAGCAGTTATTGGAGCTCCTACGAGCAGTACTTC; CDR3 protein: CASSYWSSYEQYF
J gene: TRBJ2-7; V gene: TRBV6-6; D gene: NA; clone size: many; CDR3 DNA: TGTGCCAGCAGTTACTCGAAGGCGTACGAGCAGTACTTC; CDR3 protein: CASSYSKAYEQYF
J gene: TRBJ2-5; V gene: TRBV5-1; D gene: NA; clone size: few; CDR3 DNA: TGCGCCAGCAGCCATAGCGGCCAAGAGACCCAGTACTTC; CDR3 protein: CASSHSGQETQYF
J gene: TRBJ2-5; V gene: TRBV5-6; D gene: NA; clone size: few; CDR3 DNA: TGTGCCAGCAGCTTGAGGCCGGGAGGACAGCTTTTAGGGACCCAGTACTTC; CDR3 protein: CASSLRPGGQLLGTQYF
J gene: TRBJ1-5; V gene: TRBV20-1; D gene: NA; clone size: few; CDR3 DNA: TGCAGTGCTGCCCCGGCAGGGAATAGCAATCAGCCCCAGCATTTT; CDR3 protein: CSAAPAGNSNQPQHF
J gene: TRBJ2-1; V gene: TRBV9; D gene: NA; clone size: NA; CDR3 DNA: TGTGCCAGCAGCGTAGAAGGAACAGTCTACAATGAGCAGTTCTTC; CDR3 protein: CASSVEGTVYNEQFF
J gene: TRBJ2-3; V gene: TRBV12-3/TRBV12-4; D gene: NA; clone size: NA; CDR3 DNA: TGTGCCAGCAGGGAGCGGGTTTACACAGATACGCAGTATTTT; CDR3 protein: CASRERVYTDTQYF
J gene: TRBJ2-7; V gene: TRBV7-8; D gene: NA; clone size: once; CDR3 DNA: TGTGCCAGCAGCTTAGCGCCCTCTTCAGTGAGCTCCTACGAGCAGTACTTC; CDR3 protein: CASSLAPSSVSSYEQYF
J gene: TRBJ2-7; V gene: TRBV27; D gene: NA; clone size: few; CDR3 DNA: TGTGCCAGCAGTGCACATGACTCCTACGAGCAGTACTTC; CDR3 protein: CASSAHDSYEQYF
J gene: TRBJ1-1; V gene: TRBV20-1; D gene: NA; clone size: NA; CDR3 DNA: TGCAGTGCTAGGCTTCGGACTGAAGCTTTCTTT; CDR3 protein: CSARLRTEAFF
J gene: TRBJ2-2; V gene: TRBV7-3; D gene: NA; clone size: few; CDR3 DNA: TGTGCCAGCAGCCTTGGGGGTTCGTCTCAAACCGGGGAGCTGTTTTTT; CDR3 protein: CASSLGGSSQTGELFF
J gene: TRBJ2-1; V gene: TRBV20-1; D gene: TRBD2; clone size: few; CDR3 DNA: TGCAGTGCTAGAGCGGCGGGGGGGTCCTACAATGAGCAGTTCTTC; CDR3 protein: CSARAAGGSYNEQFF
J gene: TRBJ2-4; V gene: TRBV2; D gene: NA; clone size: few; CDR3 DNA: TGTGCCAGCAGTGATCAGGGGCAGGGTAACATTCAGTACTTC; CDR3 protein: CASSDQGQGNIQYF
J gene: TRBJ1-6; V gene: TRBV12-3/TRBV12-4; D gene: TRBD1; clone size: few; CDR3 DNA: TGTGCCAGCAGACAGGGGGCAAATAATTCACCCCTCCACTTT; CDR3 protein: CASRQGANNSPLHF
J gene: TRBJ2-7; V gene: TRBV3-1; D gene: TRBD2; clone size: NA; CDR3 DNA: TGTGCCAGCAGCCCTCGAGGGACTACTTACGAGCAGTACTTC; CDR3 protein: CASSPRGTTYEQYF
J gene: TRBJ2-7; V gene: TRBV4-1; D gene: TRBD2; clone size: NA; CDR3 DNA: TGCGCCAGCAGCCAAGTGCTGGGACTAGCGGGAGTCTACGAGCAGTACTTC; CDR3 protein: CASSQVLGLAGVYEQYF
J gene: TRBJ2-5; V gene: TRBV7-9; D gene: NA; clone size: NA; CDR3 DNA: TGTGCCAGCAGCTCCGGGGCTGACCCCGGGGAGACCCAGTACTTC; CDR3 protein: CASSSGADPGETQYF
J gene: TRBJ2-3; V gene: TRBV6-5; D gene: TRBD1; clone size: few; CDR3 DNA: TGTGCCAGCAGTTACCGGGACAGGGCTCCAGATACGCAGTATTTT; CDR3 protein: CASSYRDRAPDTQYF
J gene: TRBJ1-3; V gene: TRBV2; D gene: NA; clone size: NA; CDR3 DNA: TGTGCCAGCAGACAGACAGGCGGAAACACCATATATTTT; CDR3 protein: CASRQTGGNTIYF
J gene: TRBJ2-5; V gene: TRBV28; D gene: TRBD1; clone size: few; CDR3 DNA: TGTGCCAGCAGTTTATTCGACAGGGGGGACCAAGAGACCCAGTACTTC; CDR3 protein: CASSLFDRGDQETQYF
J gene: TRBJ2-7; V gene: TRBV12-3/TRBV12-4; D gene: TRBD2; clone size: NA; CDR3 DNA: TGTGCCAGCAGTTCAGGGACTAGCGGGAGCACCTACGAGCAGTACTTC; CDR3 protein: CASSSGTSGSTYEQYF
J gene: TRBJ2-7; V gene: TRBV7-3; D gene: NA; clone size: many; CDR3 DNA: TGTGCCAGCAGCTTAGGGGACTCAATTGGAACCTACGAGCAGTACTTC; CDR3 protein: CASSLGDSIGTYEQYF
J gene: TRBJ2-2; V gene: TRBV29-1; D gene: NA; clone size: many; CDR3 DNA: TGCAGCGTTGATGAGGAGAACACCGGGGAGCTGTTTTTT; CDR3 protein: CSVDEENTGELFF
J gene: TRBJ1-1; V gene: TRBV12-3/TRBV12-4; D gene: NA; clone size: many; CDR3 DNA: TGTGCCAGCAGAATCTCTCAGGACCTTGAAGCTTTCTTT; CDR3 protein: CASRISQDLEAFF
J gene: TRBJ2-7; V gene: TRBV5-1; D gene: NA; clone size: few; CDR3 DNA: TGCGCCAGCAGCTTGGCCCTGGGTCTCTCCTACGAGCAGTACTTC; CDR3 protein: CASSLALGLSYEQYF
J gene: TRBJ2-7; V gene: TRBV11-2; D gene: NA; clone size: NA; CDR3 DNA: TGTGCCAGCAGCGTGGCCAATGGCTACGAGCAGTACTTC; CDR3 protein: CASSVANGYEQYF
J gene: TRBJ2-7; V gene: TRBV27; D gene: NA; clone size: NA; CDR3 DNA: TGTGCCAGCAGTTTGGGGGTTCACTCCTACGAGCAGTACTTC; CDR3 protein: CASSLGVHSYEQYF
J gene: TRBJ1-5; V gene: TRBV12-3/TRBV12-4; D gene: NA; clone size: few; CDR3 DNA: TGTGCCAGCACCGGGGTGGGGACCCATCAGCCCCAGCATTTT; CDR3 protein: CASTGVGTHQPQHF
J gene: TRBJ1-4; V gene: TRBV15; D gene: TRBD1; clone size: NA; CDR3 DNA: TGTGCCACCAGCAGAGATGGACAGGGTAATGAAAAACTGTTTTTT; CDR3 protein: CATSRDGQGNEKLFF